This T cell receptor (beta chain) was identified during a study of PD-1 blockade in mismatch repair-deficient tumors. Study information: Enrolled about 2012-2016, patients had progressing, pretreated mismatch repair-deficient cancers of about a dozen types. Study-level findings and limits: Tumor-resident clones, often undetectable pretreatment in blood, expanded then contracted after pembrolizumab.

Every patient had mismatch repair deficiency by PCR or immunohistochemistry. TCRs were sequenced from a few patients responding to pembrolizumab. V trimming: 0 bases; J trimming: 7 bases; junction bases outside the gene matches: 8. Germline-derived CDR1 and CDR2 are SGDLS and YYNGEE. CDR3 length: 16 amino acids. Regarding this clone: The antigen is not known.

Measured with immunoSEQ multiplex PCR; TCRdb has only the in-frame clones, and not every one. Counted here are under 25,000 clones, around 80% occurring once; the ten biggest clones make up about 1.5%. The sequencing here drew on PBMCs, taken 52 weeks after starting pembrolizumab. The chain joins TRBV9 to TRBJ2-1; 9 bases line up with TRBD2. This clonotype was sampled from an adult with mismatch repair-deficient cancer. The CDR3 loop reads CASSVDPASGRNEQFF. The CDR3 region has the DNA TGTGCCAGCAGCGTAGACCCAGCGAGCGGGAGGAATGAGCAGTTCTTC.